Below, 30 T cell receptor beta chains from the same sample are listed, as sequenced in a study of cytomegalovirus exposure and HLA in healthy donors. Use of 60 Vbeta and 13 Jbeta primers characterized the PCR. This table comes from immunoSEQ multiplex PCR, and its TCRdb copy is limited to in-frame clones, with some not included. The sample includes roughly 180,000 clones, around four fifths of them seen just once. Sequenced: PBMCs. Receptor source: a woman aged 55-75 years in good health and CMV-seropositive.

CDR3 sequence reads: CASSFKWAGGNTIYF. CDR3 DNA sequence: TGTGCCAGCAGTTTTAAGTGGGCAGGAGGAAACACCATATATTTT. The chain recombines TRBV6-6 with TRBJ1-3; D not certain. Germline CDR1 and CDR2: MNHNY and SVGAGI (reference sequence). The length of the CDR3 is 15 residues. V lost 4 bases and J 4 bases, leaving 14 bases between the germline ends.

This clone showed up just a few times. The chain is built from TRBV30 and TRBJ1-5, with D tentatively TRBD1 (5 bases). Germline CDR1 GTSNPN, CDR2 SVGIG (reference sequence). The CDR3 is made up of 13 amino acids. The germline V and J ends were trimmed by 7 bases and 1 base, with 11 bases remaining between them. The CDR3 DNA is TGTGCCTCCTCTTCAGGGAGCAATCAGCCCCAGCATTTT. It translates to CASSSGSNQPQHF.

The chain links TRBV18 to TRBJ1-3; tentative D call: TRBD1 (5 bases). This CDR3 has 15 residues. The V and J ends lost 2 bases and 2 bases respectively, with 10 bases between them. Germline CDR1 KGHSH, CDR2 LQKENI. Here the CDR3 DNA reads TGTGCCAGCTCACCAAATCCAGGGCCTGGAAACACCATATATTTT. Residues: CASSPNPGPGNTIYF.

The chain combines TRBV30 with TRBJ1-2, with TRBD1 matching over 11 bases. CDR1 is GTSNPN, CDR2 SVGIG, per germline (reference sequence). J lost 8 bases, V lost 4 bases, and 9 bases had no gene match. The CDR3 has 14 amino acids. The CDR3 spells CAWKSGTGGRGYTF. CDR3 bases: TGTGCCTGGAAGTCCGGGACAGGGGGTCGGGGCTACACCTTC.

The chain links TRBV2 to TRBJ2-7; D is possibly TRBD2 (5 bases). This CDR3 region has 15 residues. Per the germline V gene, CDR1 is SNHLY and CDR2 is FYNNEI. The V end lost 4 bases, the J end lost 5 bases, and 18 bases lay between the germline ends. The CDR3 protein is CASSVDGVGTHEQYF. In nucleotides, the CDR3 is TGTGCCAGCAGTGTGGACGGGGTGGGTACCCACGAGCAGTACTTC.

The genes are TRBV7-2 and TRBJ2-5, with no clear D. The end of the DNA fits TRBJ2-7 better, so the J call may be wrong. In germline, CDR1 is SGHTA, CDR2 FQGNSA. This CDR3 region has 13 residues. The CDR3 coding sequence is TGTGCCAGCAGTACCGGCGGTAGCTACGAGCAGTACTTC. Residues: CASSTGGSYEQYF.

A note on this clone: The junction departs from the called germline gene at one end, perhaps through a read error. This rearrangement joins TRBV30 to TRBJ2-6; TRBD1 is a possible D gene (6 bases). Germline assignment: CDR1 GTSNPN and CDR2 SVGIG (reference sequence). The CDR3 is 15 residues long. CDR3 bases: TGTGCCTGGAGTGTCTGGACAGCTGGGGCCAACGGCCTGACTTTC. It encodes CAWSVWTAGANGLTF. Supplemented by reference TRBV30 and TRBJ2-6, the full variable domain reads SQTIHQWPATLVQPVGSPLSLECTVEGTSNPNLYWYRQAAGRGLQLLFYSVGIGQISSEVPQNLSASRPQDRQFILSSKKLLLSDSGFYLCAWSVWTAGANGLTFGAGSRLTVL.

The J gene is TRBJ1-1, the V gene TRBV19; D ambiguous. There are 15 residues in the CDR3. Between the trimmed V and J ends, which lost 5 bases and 0 bases, there was a span of 13 bases. CDR1 is LNHDA, CDR2 SQIVND, per germline (reference sequence). DNA of the CDR3: TGTGCCAGTAGTCCCCTTACAAATTTGAACACTGAAGCTTTCTTT. Protein sequence: CASSPLTNLNTEAFF.

The V and J genes are TRBV14 and TRBJ2-5; perhaps TRBD1 as D (5 bases). CDR3 length: 12 residues. Per germline, CDR1 SGHDN and CDR2 FVKESK. The V gene lost 4 bases and the J gene lost 10 bases, with 13 bases spanning the gap. CDR3 region: CASSPSGRVQYF. The CDR3 DNA sequence: TGTGCCAGCAGCCCCTCGGGCAGGGTCCAGTACTTC.

The chain employs TRBV6-5 and TRBJ1-4, with TRBD1 identical over 8 bases. This CDR3 region has 15 residues. Germline CDR1 MNHEY, CDR2 SVGAGI. Trimming cost V 6 bases and J 3 bases; bases outside gene matches: 6. The CDR3 DNA sequence: TGTGCCAGCAGCCAAAACAGGGGGTCTAATGAAAAACTGTTTTTT. This gives the protein CASSQNRGSNEKLFF.

The chain uses TRBV18 and TRBJ2-5; tentative D call: TRBD1 (5 bases). The CDR3 loop spans 15 amino acids. CDR1 is KGHSH, CDR2 LQKENI, per germline. The V gene lost 4 bases and the J gene lost 0 bases, with 12 bases spanning the gap. CDR3 amino acids: CASSLFWTNQETQYF. In nucleotides, the CDR3 is TGTGCCAGCTCACTTTTTTGGACAAACCAAGAGACCCAGTACTTC.

This clone has more than one count but fewer than ten. The chain recombines TRBV7-3 with TRBJ2-2; 11 nucleotides match TRBD2. With 6 bases clipped from V and 2 bases from J, the junction kept 8 bases outside the gene matches. Germline lookup yields CDR1 SGHTA and CDR2 FQGTGA. The CDR3 is made up of 17 amino acids. CDR3: CASRLLAGALNTGELFF. The CDR3 DNA follows: TGTGCCAGCAGATTACTAGCGGGGGCCTTAAACACCGGGGAGCTGTTTTTT.

This clone was seen only once. The chain recombines TRBV5-4 with TRBJ1-4, with a tentative D call TRBD1 (5 bases). The CDR3 contains 13 residues. Germline V gene data show CDR1 as SGHNT and CDR2 as YYREEE (reference sequence). V shed 1 base and J shed 6 bases, with 7 bases lying between them. The CDR3 bases are TGTGCCAGCAGCTTGTTAGGGGATGAAAAACTGTTTTTT. Residues: CASSLLGDEKLFF.

V gene TRBV27 combines with J gene TRBJ1-2, with 7 nucleotides matching TRBD1. V trimming: 4 bases; J trimming: 4 bases; junction bases outside the gene matches: 12. This CDR3 comprises 16 residues. The germline V gene encodes CDR1 MNHEY and CDR2 SMNVEV (reference sequence). CDR3 DNA: TGTGCCAGCAGTTCAACCGGGACAGTCTTGTTCTATGGCTACACCTTC. It encodes CASSSTGTVLFYGYTF.

The chain combines TRBV7-9 with TRBJ2-1, with 12 bases fitting TRBD1. V lost 0 bases to trimming and J lost 7 bases; unmatched junction nucleotides: 7. The CDR3 totals 17 residues. CDR1 is SEHNR and CDR2 is FQNEAQ in the germline V gene (reference sequence). CDR3 residues: CASSLAPGQGAGNEQFF. The CDR3 DNA reads as TGTGCCAGCAGCTTAGCCCCGGGACAGGGGGCAGGGAATGAGCAGTTCTTC.

The rearrangement uses TRBV19 and TRBJ2-1; 10 positions agree with TRBD2. The CDR3 sequence is 18 residues long. The J segment lost 5 bases and the V segment lost 7 bases, leaving 17 bases of the junction unmatched. Germline V CDR1 and CDR2: LNHDA, SQIVND (reference sequence). DNA of the CDR3: TGTGCCAGTACCCCCCTACTAGCGGGAAACCCCAGCAACAATGAGCAGTTCTTC. Amino acids: CASTPLLAGNPSNNEQFF.

As concerns this clone: The same CDR3 arises from other DNA sequences in this sample as well. This rearrangement joins TRBV7-8 to TRBJ2-4; TRBD2 is a possible D gene (6 bases). This CDR3 is 17 amino acids long. The V end lost 0 bases, the J end lost 0 bases, and 12 bases lay between the germline ends. The germline CDR1 and CDR2 sequences are SGHVS and FQNEAQ. The CDR3 nucleotides read TGTGCCAGCAGCTTAGCAGGGCGGGGACTAGCCAAAAACATTCAGTACTTC. Translating gives CASSLAGRGLAKNIQYF.

The chain carries TRBV6-5 and TRBJ1-5, with TRBD1 matching over 9 bases. The CDR3 spans 14 residues. From germline, CDR1 is MNHEY and CDR2 SVGAGI. Trimming removed 6 bases from V and 4 bases from J; junction bases left unmatched: 4. The CDR3 loop reads CASRGTGRNQPQHF. CDR3 in DNA: TGTGCCAGCAGAGGGACAGGGCGGAATCAGCCCCAGCATTTT.

The chain links TRBV9 to TRBJ2-3; 10 bases are shared with TRBD2. V trimming: 4 bases; J trimming: 0 bases; junction bases outside the gene matches: 2. This CDR3 spans 15 amino acids. CDR1 is SGDLS, CDR2 YYNGEE, per germline. The CDR3 sequence: CASSTSGASTDTQYF. CDR3 in DNA: TGTGCCAGCAGCACTAGCGGGGCCAGCACAGATACGCAGTATTTT.

The table lists this clone with a few counts. The rearrangement links TRBV7-6 to TRBJ2-7; tentatively, D is TRBD2 (7 bases). Germline loops: CDR1 SGHVS, CDR2 FNYEAQ. The CDR3 consists of 14 residues. V was shortened by 5 bases and J by 6 bases, with 17 bases between the two germline ends. CDR3 sequence reads: CASSPGGGGLEQYF. CDR3 nucleotides: TGTGCCAGCAGCCCAGGAGGGGGGGGGCTCGAGCAGTACTTC. Using reference TRBV7-6 and TRBJ2-7 for the parts outside the CDR3, the full variable domain is GAGVSQSPRYKVTKRGQDVALRCDPISGHVSLYWYRQALGQGPEFLTYFNYEAQQDKSGLPNDRFSAERPEGSISTLTIQRTEQRDSAMYRCASSPGGGGLEQYFGPGTRLTVT.

This clone occurred once. The V and J genes are TRBV27 and TRBJ2-7; TRBD1 agrees at 9 bases. CDR1 is MNHEY and CDR2 is SMNVEV in the germline V gene (reference sequence). CDR3 length: 16 residues. V trimming: 0 bases; J trimming: 3 bases; junction bases outside the gene matches: 6. The CDR3 spells CASSLSLPGQGYEQYF. The CDR3 DNA follows: TGTGCCAGCAGTTTATCGCTTCCGGGACAGGGCTACGAGCAGTACTTC.

This clone occurred a few times. J is TRBJ1-6 and V is TRBV4-3; D not resolved. Germline V lookup: CDR1 LGHNA, CDR2 YSLEER. V shed 0 bases and J shed 5 bases, with 14 bases lying between them. The CDR3 covers 17 residues. The CDR3 bases are TGCGCCAGCAGCCAAGATTCCGTCATCACAAATAATTCACCCCTCCACTTT. This gives the protein CASSQDSVITNNSPLHF.

V and J are TRBV19 and TRBJ1-4; the match to TRBD1 covers 7 bases. Germline trimming cut 6 bases from V and 3 bases from J; bases unmatched to any gene: 10. This CDR3 is 16 amino acids long. CDR1 LNHDA and CDR2 SQIVND come from the germline V gene (reference sequence). Here the CDR3 reads CASSLQGTSANEKLFF. CDR3 DNA: TGTGCCAGTAGCCTACAGGGGACGTCGGCTAATGAAAAACTGTTTTTT.

The rearrangement joins TRBV7-8 to TRBJ2-2, with TRBD2 as a possible D gene (6 bases). V was pared by 5 bases and J by 3 bases, with 13 bases between. Germline assignment: CDR1 SGHVS and CDR2 FQNEAQ. CDR3 length: 15 residues. The CDR3 coding sequence is TGTGCCAGCAGCCAAGGCTGGGGGGACACCGGGGAGCTGTTTTTT. Protein sequence: CASSQGWGDTGELFF. Based on the CDR3 plus reference TRBV7-8 and TRBJ2-2, the full variable domain is GAGVSQSPRYKVAKRGQDVALRCDPISGHVSLFWYQQALGQGPEFLTYFQNEAQLDKSGLPSDRFFAERPEGSVSTLKIQRTQQEDSAVYLCASSQGWGDTGELFFGEGSRLTVL.

The CDR3 DNA sequence: TGTGCCAGCAGTACTCGAGGACAGGGGATGAACACTGAAGCTTTCTTT. This gives the protein CASSTRGQGMNTEAFF. The V gene is TRBV27, the J gene TRBJ1-1; 9 bases line up with TRBD1. From germline, CDR1 is MNHEY and CDR2 SMNVEV (reference sequence). This CDR3 contains 16 residues. V shed 5 bases and J 0 bases; nucleotides not matched to a gene: 7.

The chain combines TRBV7-8 with TRBJ1-1; 7 positions match TRBD1. Trimming took 5 bases from V and 0 from J; bases not matched to a gene: 9. The CDR3 length is 16 residues. Germline V gives CDR1 SGHVS, CDR2 FQNEAQ. CDR3 loop: CASSPQPTGMNTEAFF. The DNA for the CDR3 is TGTGCCAGCAGCCCCCAGCCGACAGGGATGAACACTGAAGCTTTCTTT.

J is TRBJ1-5 and V is TRBV19, with D uncertain. The CDR3 consists of 13 residues. Trimming took 2 bases from V and 5 from J, leaving 7 bases between them. Germline CDR1 LNHDA, CDR2 SQIVND (reference sequence). The CDR3 protein is CASSIPGYQPQHF. For the CDR3, the DNA is TGTGCCAGTAGTATACCCGGTTATCAGCCCCAGCATTTT.

This clone was observed a single time. The V call is TRBV5-1, the J call TRBJ2-3, with 10 bases matching TRBD2. Per germline, CDR1 SGHRS and CDR2 YFSETQ. Unmatched junction bases numbered 9, after V lost 0 bases and J lost 5 bases. The CDR3 covers 17 residues. The CDR3 region is CASSLADSSGSRDTQYF. CDR3 DNA sequence: TGCGCCAGCAGCTTGGCTGACTCTAGCGGGAGTAGAGATACGCAGTATTTT.

This chain connects TRBV6-5 to TRBJ1-5, with TRBD1 matching over 8 bases. Germline-derived CDR1 and CDR2 are MNHEY and SVGAGI. V lost 5 bases, J lost 4 bases, and 7 bases stayed unmatched. The CDR3 has 15 amino acids. DNA for the CDR3: TGTGCCAGCAGTCCCCTCGGGACAGGTAATCAGCCCCAGCATTTT. As protein: CASSPLGTGNQPQHF.

V and J are TRBV5-1 and TRBJ2-5; weak D call: TRBD2 (6 bases). From germline, CDR1 is SGHRS and CDR2 YFSETQ. The CDR3 spans 17 residues. The V end lost 1 base, the J end lost 3 bases, and 19 bases lay between the germline ends. CDR3 protein: CASSLLARVGGKETQYF. The CDR3 DNA reads TGCGCCAGCAGCTTGCTCGCCAGGGTGGGGGGAAAAGAGACCCAGTACTTC.